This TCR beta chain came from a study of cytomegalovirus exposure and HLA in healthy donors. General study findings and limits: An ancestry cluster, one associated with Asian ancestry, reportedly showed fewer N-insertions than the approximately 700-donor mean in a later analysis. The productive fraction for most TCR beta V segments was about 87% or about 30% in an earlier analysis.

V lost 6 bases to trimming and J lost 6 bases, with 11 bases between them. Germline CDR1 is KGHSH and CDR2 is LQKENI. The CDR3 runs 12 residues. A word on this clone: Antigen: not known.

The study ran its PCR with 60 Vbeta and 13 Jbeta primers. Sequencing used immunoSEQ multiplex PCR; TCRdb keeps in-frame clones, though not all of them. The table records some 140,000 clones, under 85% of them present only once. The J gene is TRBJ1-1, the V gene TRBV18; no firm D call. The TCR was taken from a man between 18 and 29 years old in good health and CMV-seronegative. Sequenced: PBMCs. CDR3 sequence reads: CASSMGRPEAFF. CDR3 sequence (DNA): TGTGCCAGCTCGATGGGGAGGCCTGAAGCTTTCTTT.